Sequencing of this T cell receptor beta chain was carried out in a study of cytomegalovirus exposure and HLA in healthy donors. Study results and caveats: Associated with HLA alleles at 0.05 false discovery rate in a later analysis were around 17,000 TCR beta sequences. Donor immune exposure was known only as CMV serostatus.

CDR3 length equals 14 residues. The germline CDR1 and CDR2 sequences are MNHEY and SVGAGI. Trimming shortened V by 5 bases and J by 7 bases, and 17 bases separated the two germline ends. 13 Jbeta primers and 60 Vbeta primers were used for the PCR. Here immunoSEQ multiplex PCR was the method, and the copy in TCRdb shows in-frame clones only, minus some. The sample gives about 100,000 clones, around 80% of which show up once; 3.5% to 4.5% is in the top ten. For this clone: Its matching antigen is unknown.

The receptor was isolated from a female donor in good health and CMV-seropositive. The specimen was PBMCs. The chain employs TRBV6-5 and TRBJ1-2, with D possibly matching TRBD1 (6 bases). DNA for the CDR3: TGTGCCAGCAGTCGAATACAGGGTACAGTTGGCTACACCTTC. It specifies CASSRIQGTVGYTF.